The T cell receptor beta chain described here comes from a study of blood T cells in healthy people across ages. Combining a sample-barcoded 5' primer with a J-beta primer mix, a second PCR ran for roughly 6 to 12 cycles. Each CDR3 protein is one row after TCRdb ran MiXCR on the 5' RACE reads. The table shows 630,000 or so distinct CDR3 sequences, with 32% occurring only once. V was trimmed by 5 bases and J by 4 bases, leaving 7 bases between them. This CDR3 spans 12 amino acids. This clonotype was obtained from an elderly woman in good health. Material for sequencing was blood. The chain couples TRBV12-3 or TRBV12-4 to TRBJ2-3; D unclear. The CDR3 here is CASSVTPDTQYF. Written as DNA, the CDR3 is TGTGCCAGCAGTGTGACGCCAGATACGCAGTATTTT.